Listed here are 30 T cell receptor beta chains from one sample, sequenced in a study of human thymus T cells. The data were produced by immunoSEQ multiplex PCR, yet TCRdb's version contains in-frame clones alone and is incomplete. The sample lists about 44,000 clones, 94% occurring once. The sequenced material came from blood. The receptor source for this set is a boy under two years old with a congenital heart defect but otherwise immunologically healthy.

The CDR3 sequence is CASSLASTSANYGYTF. DNA of the CDR3: TGTGCCAGCAGCTTAGCTTCGACATCAGCTAACTATGGCTACACCTTC. This chain links TRBV7-2 with TRBJ1-2; D gene unclear. V lost 0 bases and J 0 bases, leaving 11 bases between the germline ends. Germline V gives CDR1 SGHTA, CDR2 FQGNSA. CDR3 length: 16 residues.

The gene calls are TRBV5-1 and TRBJ2-1, with 9 bases that match TRBD2. The trim removed 1 base at V and 2 bases at J, leaving 4 bases unmatched. Germline lookup yields CDR1 SGHRS and CDR2 YFSETQ. This CDR3 has 16 residues. The CDR3 loop is CASSLLSSGAYNEQFF. For the CDR3, the DNA is TGCGCCAGCAGCTTGCTGTCTAGCGGGGCCTACAATGAGCAGTTCTTC.

This chain links TRBV4-1 with TRBJ2-2; D ambiguous. The V gene's germline CDR1 is MGHRA and CDR2 YSYEKL. The CDR3 runs to 14 residues. With 2 bases removed from V and 3 bases from J, the gap between germline ends came to 7 bases. Here the CDR3 reads CASSQRTHTGELFF. The CDR3 nucleotides are TGCGCCAGCAGCCAACGGACCCACACCGGGGAGCTGTTTTTT.

This clone has only a few counts. V usage is TRBV27 and J usage is TRBJ1-2, with TRBD1 matching over 7 bases. Looked up from germline, CDR1 is MNHEY and CDR2 is SMNVEV (reference sequence). V dropped 4 bases and J dropped 8; count of bases not matched to a gene: 4. The CDR3 has 12 residues. The CDR3, as DNA: TGTGCCAGCAGTTACAGGGGTGGGGGCTACACCTTC. It translates to CASSYRGGGYTF.

This rearrangement joins TRBV28 to TRBJ2-1; unclear D gene. Germline-derived CDR1 and CDR2 are MDHEN and SYDVKM. Between the trimmed V and J ends, which lost 6 bases and 3 bases, there was a span of 0 bases. The CDR3 covers 10 residues. The CDR3 DNA follows: TGTGCCAGCAGCTACAATGAGCAGTTCTTC. It yields the protein CASSYNEQFF. Filled out from reference TRBV28 and TRBJ2-1, the complete variable domain reads DVKVTQSSRYLVKRTGEKVFLECVQDMDHENMFWYRQDPGLGLRLIYFSYDVKMKEKGDIPEGYSVSREKKERFSLILESASTNQTSMYLCASSYNEQFFGPGTRLTVL.

The V gene is TRBV4-3, the J gene TRBJ2-5; 7 bases agree with TRBD2. Germline trimming cut 0 bases from V and 4 bases from J; bases unmatched to any gene: 5. The CDR3 has 15 amino acids. Looked up from germline, CDR1 is LGHNA and CDR2 is YSLEER. The CDR3 is CASSQDSGGGETQYF. CDR3 nucleotide sequence: TGCGCCAGCAGCCAAGATTCGGGGGGAGGAGAGACCCAGTACTTC.

The chain carries TRBV5-6 and TRBJ2-4; 7 bases are a match to TRBD2. Germline CDR1 and CDR2: SGHDT and YYEEEE. The CDR3 is 17 amino acids. The V segment lost 3 bases and the J segment 0 bases; nucleotides outside the gene matches: 9. Here the CDR3 reads CASSWRGTDLAKNIQYF. The CDR3 DNA reads as TGTGCCAGCAGCTGGCGGGGGACTGACCTAGCCAAAAACATTCAGTACTTC.

This clone showed up just once. The rearrangement joins TRBV5-4 to TRBJ2-5, with D perhaps TRBD1 (5 bases). The better agreement between TRBJ2-7 and the DNA end casts doubt on the J call. Germline V gene lookup returns CDR1 SGHNT and CDR2 YYREEE (reference sequence). The CDR3 has 14 amino acids. The chain's CDR3 is CASSPDSKSYEQYF. CDR3 coding DNA: TGTGCCAGCAGCCCCGACAGTAAGTCCTACGAGCAGTACTTC.

The gene calls are TRBV7-2 and TRBJ1-1, with D perhaps matching TRBD1 (5 bases). This CDR3 has 12 residues. Germline CDR1 SGHTA, CDR2 FQGNSA. V was pared by 2 bases and J by 4 bases, with 5 bases between. In DNA form, the CDR3 reads TGTGCCAGCAGCTTAAGGGGCACTGAAGCTTTCTTT. It encodes CASSLRGTEAFF.

Here the CDR3 DNA reads TGTGCCAGCAGCCGACGACAGCTCTATAATTCACCCCTCCACTTT. It is translated as CASSRRQLYNSPLHF. The chain recombines TRBV7-8 with TRBJ1-6, with D possibly TRBD1 on 5 matching bases. Trimming cost V 5 bases and J 3 bases, with 11 bases left between them. The CDR3 runs to 15 residues. Germline V lookup: CDR1 SGHVS, CDR2 FQNEAQ.

This sequence joins TRBV7-7 and TRBJ2-7; TRBD1 matches at 10 bases. Germline-derived CDR1 and CDR2 are SSHAT and FNYEAQ (reference sequence). The CDR3 covers 14 residues. The V gene end was trimmed by 3 bases and the J gene end by 2 bases; junction bases not matched to a gene: 1. CDR3 nucleotides: TGTGCCAGCAGCTTCGGGACAGGGGCCTACGAGCAGTACTTC. Protein sequence: CASSFGTGAYEQYF.

This chain links TRBV29-1 with TRBJ2-5, with D possibly matching TRBD1 (6 bases). Trimming took off 3 bases at V and 5 bases at J, with 10 bases between the two ends. The length of the CDR3 is 12 residues. Per the germline V gene, CDR1 is SQVTM and CDR2 is ANQGSEA. Written as DNA, the CDR3 is TGCAGCGTTGAGTTTACAGGGGAGACCCAGTACTTC. Protein product: CSVEFTGETQYF.

This chain joins TRBV19 and TRBJ2-3, with unresolved D. Germline values: CDR1 LNHDA, CDR2 SQIVND (reference sequence). The CDR3 runs 14 residues. V was shortened by 5 bases and J by 0 bases, with 9 bases between the two germline ends. In nucleotides, the CDR3 is TGTGCCAGTAGTCTTGACCGAAGCACAGATACGCAGTATTTT. Translated: CASSLDRSTDTQYF.

This clone was seen only once. This sequence joins TRBV7-6 and TRBJ1-2; 7 bases agree with TRBD1. The CDR3 consists of 17 residues. V was pared by 4 bases and J by 3 bases, with 14 bases of the junction left unmatched. Germline CDR1 reads SGHVS; CDR2 reads FNYEAQ. CDR3 sequence: CASSSLLIPGQYYGYTF. The CDR3 DNA reads as TGTGCCAGCAGCTCCTTACTTATCCCGGGACAGTACTATGGCTACACCTTC.

This rearrangement joins TRBV9 to TRBJ2-5, with 11 bases matching TRBD2. Trimming cost V 4 bases and J 5 bases; bases outside gene matches: 7. Germline V gene data show CDR1 as SGDLS and CDR2 as YYNGEE. The CDR3 is 15 amino acids. The CDR3 loop is CASSPSGGPGETQYF. The CDR3 DNA reads as TGTGCCAGCAGCCCTAGCGGGGGGCCTGGGGAGACCCAGTACTTC.

This clone came up once. The rearrangement uses TRBV7-8 and TRBJ2-7, with D perhaps TRBD1 or TRBD2 (5 bases each). This CDR3 contains 14 residues. CDR1 and CDR2 from the germline V gene are SGHVS and FQNEAQ. Trimming shortened V by 3 bases and J by 4 bases, and 13 bases separated the two germline ends. The chain's CDR3 is CASSFGASNYEQYF. CDR3 in DNA: TGTGCCAGCAGCTTCGGGGCCAGTAATTACGAGCAGTACTTC.

This chain joins TRBV5-6 and TRBJ1-1; maybe TRBD1 (6 bases). Germline V gene data show CDR1 as SGHDT and CDR2 as YYEEEE. This CDR3 is 12 amino acids long. V was shortened by 2 bases and J by 11 bases, with 13 bases between the two germline ends. In nucleotides, the CDR3 is TGTGCCAGCAGCTTATCCGGGACACGGGCTTTCTTT. Translated: CASSLSGTRAFF. The full variable domain, with the rest looked up from reference TRBV5-6 and TRBJ1-1, is DAGVTQSPTHLIKTRGQQVTLRCSPKSGHDTVSWYQQALGQGPQFIFQYYEEEERQRGNFPDRFSGHQFPNYSSELNVNALLLGDSALYLCASSLSGTRAFFGQGTRLTVV.

The V gene is TRBV30, the J gene TRBJ1-2; no definite D call. The CDR3 runs to 13 residues. Germline V CDR1 and CDR2: GTSNPN, SVGIG (reference sequence). Between the trimmed V and J ends, which lost 0 bases and 3 bases, there was a span of 8 bases. The CDR3, as DNA: TGTGCCTGGAGTGTTGAGGACCACTATGGCTACACCTTC. This encodes CAWSVEDHYGYTF.

With respect to this clone: Other DNA sequences from this sample encode an identical CDR3 as well. J is TRBJ2-3 and V is TRBV5-1; TRBD2 might be the D (5 bases). Trimming removed 0 bases from V and 3 bases from J, with 8 bases in between. CDR1 and CDR2 from the germline V gene are SGHRS and YFSETQ. This CDR3 has 14 residues. The DNA of the CDR3 is TGCGCCAGCAGCTTGGCGGGGAGTACAGATACGCAGTATTTT. Translation gives CASSLAGSTDTQYF.

This rearrangement joins TRBV29-1 to TRBJ1-1; D possibly corresponds to TRBD1 (6 bases). The V gene's germline CDR1 is SQVTM and CDR2 ANQGSEA. The V end lost 5 bases, the J end lost 1 base, and 14 bases lay between the germline ends. There are 14 residues in the CDR3. CDR3 protein: CSVNRAGSNTEAFF. The CDR3 DNA is TGCAGCGTTAACAGGGCCGGTTCGAACACTGAAGCTTTCTTT.

V and J are TRBV6-6 and TRBJ2-7; D is unclear. CDR3 length: 13 amino acids. The germline V and J ends were trimmed by 0 bases and 4 bases, with 7 bases remaining between them. CDR1 is MNHNY, CDR2 SVGAGI, per germline (reference sequence). The CDR3 loop is CASSYSRRYEQYF. As DNA, the CDR3 is TGTGCCAGCAGTTACTCCAGACGGTACGAGCAGTACTTC.

This chain joins TRBV5-1 and TRBJ2-1; TRBD2 aligns across 12 bases. CDR1 is SGHRS, CDR2 YFSETQ, per germline. The CDR3 sequence is 14 residues long. V gave up 1 base and J gave up 7 bases; unmatched junction bases: 0. CDR3 residues: CASSLTSGGNEQFF. The CDR3 bases are TGCGCCAGCAGCTTGACTAGCGGGGGGAATGAGCAGTTCTTC.

The CDR3 loop reads CASSRYYNEQFF. In nucleotides, the CDR3 is TGTGCCAGCAGCCGATACTACAATGAGCAGTTCTTC. This chain uses TRBV13 with TRBJ2-1, with no clear D. Germline values: CDR1 PRHDT, CDR2 FYEKMQ (reference sequence). V lost 5 bases, J lost 3 bases, and 5 bases lay in between. The CDR3 spans 12 residues.

The gene calls are TRBV7-9 and TRBJ2-7, with TRBD2 identical over 13 bases. V shed 4 bases and J 0 bases; nucleotides not matched to a gene: 0. CDR3 length equals 15 residues. Germline-derived CDR1 and CDR2 are SEHNR and FQNEAQ (reference sequence). This chain's CDR3 is CASSWTSGGSYEQYF. CDR3 in DNA: TGTGCCAGCAGCTGGACTAGCGGGGGCTCCTACGAGCAGTACTTC.

This sequence joins TRBV25-1 and TRBJ1-2; 8 bases are shared with TRBD1. The CDR3 contains 16 residues. Germline CDR1 MGHDK, CDR2 SYGVNS. The ends lost 0 bases at V and 0 bases at J; junction bases unmatched: 3. This CDR3 reads CASSEYGTGANYGYTF. The CDR3 DNA follows: TGTGCCAGCAGTGAATACGGGACAGGAGCTAACTATGGCTACACCTTC.

This clone was detected only once. The CDR3 DNA reads as TGTGCCAGCAGCTTAGGGGGCGTGAATTCACCCCTCCACTTT. This encodes CASSLGGVNSPLHF. The chain is built from TRBV7-3 and TRBJ1-6; weak D call: TRBD1 (6 bases). CDR3 length: 14 residues. Trimming took off 2 bases at V and 7 bases at J, with 9 bases between the two ends. Germline lookup yields CDR1 SGHTA and CDR2 FQGTGA. Full variable domain (rest looked up from reference TRBV7-3 and TRBJ1-6): GAGVSQTPSNKVTEKGKYVELRCDPISGHTALYWYRQSLGQGPEFLIYFQGTGAADDSGLPNDRFFAVRPEGSVSTLKIQRTERGDSAVYLCASSLGGVNSPLHFGNGTRLTVT.

The rearrangement uses TRBV2 and TRBJ1-3, with no clear D. This CDR3 is 13 amino acids long. The V and J ends lost 6 bases and 0 bases respectively, with 6 bases between them. Germline V gives CDR1 SNHLY, CDR2 FYNNEI. The CDR3 loop reads CASRGFSGNTIYF. CDR3 coding DNA: TGTGCCAGCAGGGGCTTCTCTGGAAACACCATATATTTT.

This chain connects TRBV5-6 to TRBJ2-4, with 8 positions matching TRBD2. There are 13 residues in the CDR3. V shed 6 bases, J shed 8 bases, and the junction held 7 bases outside the gene matches. Germline CDR1 reads SGHDT; CDR2 reads YYEEEE. CDR3 nucleotide sequence: TGTGCCAGCAATATAGCGGGGAGGCACATTCAGTACTTC. It specifies CASNIAGRHIQYF.

The rearrangement joins TRBV9 to TRBJ2-7; D remains ambiguous. Germline V gives CDR1 SGDLS, CDR2 YYNGEE. The CDR3 loop spans 15 amino acids. The germline V and J ends were trimmed by 0 bases and 0 bases, with 10 bases remaining between them. CDR3 nucleotides: TGTGCCAGCAGCGTAGCTCCGAGCGCCTCCTACGAGCAGTACTTC. Residues: CASSVAPSASYEQYF.

The gene calls are TRBV5-4 and TRBJ1-2, with a tentative D call TRBD1 (6 bases). V lost 2 bases to trimming and J lost 1 base, with 9 bases between them. Looked up from germline, CDR1 is SGHNT and CDR2 is YYREEE (reference sequence). CDR3 length: 14 amino acids. CDR3: CASSFNRVNYGYTF. DNA for the CDR3: TGTGCCAGCAGCTTCAACAGGGTTAACTATGGCTACACCTTC.